This T cell receptor (beta chain) was sequenced during a study of beta chain features in type 1 diabetes. Between the trimmed V and J ends, which lost 4 bases and 0 bases, there was a span of 10 bases. The CDR3 has 13 amino acids. The V gene's germline CDR1 is SQVTM and CDR2 ANQGSEA. Investigators reverse transcribed all isolated RNA, so they sequenced expressed TCRB transcripts. Some clones are missing from TCRdb's copy, which holds only in-frame ones; the method was immunoSEQ multiplex PCR. The sample lists around 250,000 clones; around 68% were seen once. This clone showed up just once. This receptor was identified in a man aged 30 to 39 in good health. Sequencing was done on a sample of naive CD4+ T cells from blood. V gene TRBV29-1 combines with J gene TRBJ2-7; D may be TRBD2 (6 bases). The CDR3 DNA reads as TGCAGCGTTGGGCGGGAAAGCTCCTACGAGCAGTACTTC. Its protein product is CSVGRESSYEQYF.